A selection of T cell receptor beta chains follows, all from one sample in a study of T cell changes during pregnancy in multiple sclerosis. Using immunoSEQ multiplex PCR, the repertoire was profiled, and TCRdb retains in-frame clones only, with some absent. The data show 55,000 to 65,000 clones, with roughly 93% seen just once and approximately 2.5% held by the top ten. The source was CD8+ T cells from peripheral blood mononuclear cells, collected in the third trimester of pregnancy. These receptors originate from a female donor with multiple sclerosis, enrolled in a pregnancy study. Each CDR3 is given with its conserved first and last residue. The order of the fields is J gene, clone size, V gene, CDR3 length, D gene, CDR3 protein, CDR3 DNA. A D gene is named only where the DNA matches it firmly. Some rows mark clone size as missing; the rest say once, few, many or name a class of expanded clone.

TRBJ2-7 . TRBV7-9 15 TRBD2 CASSGRLAGLYEQYF TGTGCCAGCAGCGGGAGACTAGCGGGATTATACGAGCAGTACTTC
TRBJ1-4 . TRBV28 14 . CASSFSAANEKLFF TGTGCCAGCAGTTTCTCCGCGGCTAATGAAAAACTGTTTTTT
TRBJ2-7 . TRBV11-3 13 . CASSLSGDYEQYF TGTGCCAGCAGCTTATCGGGGGACTACGAGCAGTACTTC
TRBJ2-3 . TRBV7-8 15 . CASSSSTTPTDTQYF TGTGCCAGCAGCTCTTCTACCACCCCCACAGATACGCAGTATTTT
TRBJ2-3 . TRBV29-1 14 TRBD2 CSALAGVSTDTQYF TGCAGCGCCTTAGCGGGAGTTAGTACAGATACGCAGTATTTT
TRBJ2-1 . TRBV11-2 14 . CASSFAVRHNEQFF TGTGCCAGCAGCTTCGCAGTCCGCCACAATGAGCAGTTCTTC
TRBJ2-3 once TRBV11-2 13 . CASSLGGTGTQYF TGTGCCAGCAGCTTAGGGGGAACAGGGACGCAGTATTTT
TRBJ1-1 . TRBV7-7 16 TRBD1 CASSLGGTGVNTEAFF TGTGCCAGCAGCTTAGGGGGGACAGGAGTGAACACTGAAGCTTTCTTT
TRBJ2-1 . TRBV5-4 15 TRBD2 CASSPGLAAGNEQFF TGTGCCAGCAGCCCGGGGCTAGCGGCGGGGAATGAGCAGTTCTTC
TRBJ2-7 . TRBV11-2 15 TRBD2 CASSQGTSGPYEQYF TGTGCCAGCAGCCAAGGGACTAGCGGGCCCTACGAGCAGTACTTC
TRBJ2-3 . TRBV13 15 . CASSPEERFTDTQYF TGTGCCAGCAGCCCCGAAGAGCGGTTCACAGATACGCAGTATTTT
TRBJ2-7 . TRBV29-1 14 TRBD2 CSVETSGPTYEQYF TGCAGCGTTGAAACTAGCGGCCCCACCTACGAGCAGTACTTC
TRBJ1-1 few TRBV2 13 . CASSDRVGTEAFF TGTGCCAGCAGTGACAGGGTAGGCACTGAAGCTTTCTTT
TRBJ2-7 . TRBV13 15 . CASSLGGAAGYEQYF TGTGCCAGCAGCCTTGGGGGGGCTGCCGGCTACGAGCAGTACTTC
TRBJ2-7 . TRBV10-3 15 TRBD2 CASLSGTSGSYEQYF TGTGCCAGCCTCAGCGGGACTAGCGGATCCTACGAGCAGTACTTC
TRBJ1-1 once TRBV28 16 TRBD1 CASSIPGQGADTEAFF TGTGCCAGCAGTATCCCGGGACAGGGGGCGGACACTGAAGCTTTCTTT
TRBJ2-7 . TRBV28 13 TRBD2 CASRRPGLADQYF TGTGCCAGCAGGCGGCCGGGACTAGCAGATCAGTACTTC
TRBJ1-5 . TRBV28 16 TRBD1 CASSLLGGASLQPQHF TGTGCCAGCAGTTTATTAGGGGGCGCGAGTCTCCAGCCCCAGCATTTT
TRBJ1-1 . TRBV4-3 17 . CASSQELGILRDTEAFF TGCGCCAGCAGCCAAGAATTAGGCATCCTACGGGACACTGAAGCTTTCTTT
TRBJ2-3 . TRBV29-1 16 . CSVEDWGRKDRDTQYF TGCAGCGTTGAAGATTGGGGCAGGAAGGATAGGGATACGCAGTATTTT
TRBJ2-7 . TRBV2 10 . CASMSYEQYF TGTGCCAGCATGAGCTACGAGCAGTACTTC
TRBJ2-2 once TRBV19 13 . CASSYLSAGELFF TGTGCCAGTAGCTATCTTAGTGCCGGGGAGCTGTTTTTT
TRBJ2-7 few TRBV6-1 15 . CASSELQASSYEQYF TGTGCCAGCAGTGAATTACAGGCATCATCCTACGAGCAGTACTTC
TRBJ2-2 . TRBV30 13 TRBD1 CAWGTVNTGELFF TGTGCCTGGGGGACAGTTAACACCGGGGAGCTGTTTTTT
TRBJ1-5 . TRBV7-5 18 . CVRSLATEARYSNQPQHF TGTGTCAGAAGCTTAGCCACGGAGGCTCGTTATAGCAATCAGCCCCAGCATTTT
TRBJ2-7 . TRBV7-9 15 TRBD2 CASSPRLAETYEQYF TGTGCCAGCAGCCCTCGACTAGCGGAGACCTACGAGCAGTACTTC
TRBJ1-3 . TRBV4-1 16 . CASSQVGAVSGNTIYF TGCGCCAGCAGCCAAGTAGGGGCCGTCTCTGGAAACACCATATATTTT